A selection of T cell receptor beta chains follows, all from one sample in a study of T cell responses to AZD1222 COVID-19 vaccine. Assay: immunoSEQ multiplex PCR; the TCRdb copy retains only in-frame clones and omits some. Here the sample spans about 120,000 clones, roughly 88% being singletons. The input for sequencing was peripheral blood, taken on day 0 of AZD1222 vaccination. The source of these receptors is an adult in good health. Both conserved end residues are part of each CDR3. The D gene is left open where the match is weak. Clone size is stated in some rows and not others, as once, few, many or a class when expanded.

V gene: TRBV9; CDR3 length: 15; J gene: TRBJ2-3; D gene: NA; clone size: NA; CDR3 DNA: TGTGCCAGCAGCGTAGGGTTAAGGGGGGCAGATACGCAGTATTTT; CDR3 protein: CASSVGLRGADTQYF
V gene: TRBV27; CDR3 length: 14; J gene: TRBJ1-1; D gene: NA; clone size: once; CDR3 DNA: TGTGCCAGCAGTTGGAGGCAGATGAACACTGAAGCTTTCTTT; CDR3 protein: CASSWRQMNTEAFF
V gene: TRBV6-5; CDR3 length: 13; J gene: TRBJ1-6; D gene: TRBD1; clone size: NA; CDR3 DNA: TGTGCTGCGACAGGGCTGTTGAATTCACCCCTCCACTTT; CDR3 protein: CAATGLLNSPLHF
V gene: TRBV11-3; CDR3 length: 13; J gene: TRBJ2-2; D gene: NA; clone size: NA; CDR3 DNA: TGTGCCAGCAGCTTAGATTTGCGTGGGGAGCTGTTTTTT; CDR3 protein: CASSLDLRGELFF
V gene: TRBV10-1; CDR3 length: 13; J gene: TRBJ1-1; D gene: NA; clone size: NA; CDR3 DNA: TGCGCCAGCAGTGGACAACTGAACACTGAAGCTTTCTTT; CDR3 protein: CASSGQLNTEAFF
V gene: TRBV5-8; CDR3 length: 12; J gene: TRBJ2-7; D gene: NA; clone size: once; CDR3 DNA: TGTGCCAGCAGCAGGGTCTCCTACGAGCAGTACTTC; CDR3 protein: CASSRVSYEQYF
V gene: TRBV6-2/TRBV6-3; CDR3 length: 14; J gene: TRBJ2-7; D gene: TRBD2; clone size: NA; CDR3 DNA: TGTGCCAGCAGTTACCCGGGACTACCCCACGAGCAGTACTTC; CDR3 protein: CASSYPGLPHEQYF
V gene: TRBV23-1; CDR3 length: 13; J gene: TRBJ1-6; D gene: TRBD1; clone size: NA; CDR3 DNA: TGCGCCAGCAGTCGGGACAGAGATTCACCCCTCCACTTT; CDR3 protein: CASSRDRDSPLHF
V gene: TRBV7-2; CDR3 length: 12; J gene: TRBJ1-1; D gene: TRBD1; clone size: NA; CDR3 DNA: TGTGCCAGCAGCTTTGGACAGGGTGAAGCTTTCTTT; CDR3 protein: CASSFGQGEAFF
V gene: TRBV4-3; CDR3 length: 18; J gene: TRBJ2-1; D gene: TRBD2; clone size: NA; CDR3 DNA: TGCGCCAGCAGCCAAGATGCGGGACTAGCGGAGGTCCACGATGAGCAGTTCTTC; CDR3 protein: CASSQDAGLAEVHDEQFF
V gene: TRBV11-2; CDR3 length: 12; J gene: TRBJ2-7; D gene: NA; clone size: NA; CDR3 DNA: TGTGCCAGCAGCTTAGGAGGCCCTTGGCAGTACTTC; CDR3 protein: CASSLGGPWQYF
V gene: TRBV16; CDR3 length: 13; J gene: TRBJ2-7; D gene: NA; clone size: NA; CDR3 DNA: TGTGCCAGCAGCCCCCGGCGATACTACGAGCAGTACTTC; CDR3 protein: CASSPRRYYEQYF
V gene: TRBV6-5; CDR3 length: 15; J gene: TRBJ2-2; D gene: TRBD1; clone size: NA; CDR3 DNA: TGTGCCAGCACCCCCGGGACAGGGGTCGCCGGGGAGCTGTTTTTT; CDR3 protein: CASTPGTGVAGELFF
V gene: TRBV9; CDR3 length: 14; J gene: TRBJ1-2; D gene: NA; clone size: NA; CDR3 DNA: TGTGCCAGCAGCGTCCAGGGGAGTAAGGGCGGCTACACCTTC; CDR3 protein: CASSVQGSKGGYTF
V gene: TRBV7-3; CDR3 length: 20; J gene: TRBJ2-6; D gene: NA; clone size: NA; CDR3 DNA: TGTGCCAGCAGTCCTCAGACTCTACGGACGGATCGCTCTGGGGCCAACGTCCTGACTTTC; CDR3 protein: CASSPQTLRTDRSGANVLTF
V gene: TRBV3-1/TRBV3-2; CDR3 length: 13; J gene: TRBJ1-1; D gene: NA; clone size: NA; CDR3 DNA: TGTGCCAGCAGCCGTGGGGGCCAGACTGAAGCTTTCTTT; CDR3 protein: CASSRGGQTEAFF
V gene: TRBV7-3; CDR3 length: 17; J gene: TRBJ2-1; D gene: TRBD2; clone size: once; CDR3 DNA: TGTGCCAGCAGATCACCCGGGGAGCGGGGGGCCTACAATGAGCAGTTCTTC; CDR3 protein: CASRSPGERGAYNEQFF
V gene: TRBV6-5; CDR3 length: 12; J gene: TRBJ2-1; D gene: TRBD1; clone size: NA; CDR3 DNA: TGTGCCAGCAGTTACGGGACAGATGAGCAGTTCTTC; CDR3 protein: CASSYGTDEQFF
V gene: TRBV5-6; CDR3 length: 16; J gene: TRBJ1-5; D gene: TRBD1; clone size: NA; CDR3 DNA: TGTGCCAGCAGCTTGGGTGGGACAGGGTTCAATCAGCCCCAGCATTTT; CDR3 protein: CASSLGGTGFNQPQHF
V gene: TRBV5-1; CDR3 length: 13; J gene: TRBJ1-1; D gene: NA; clone size: NA; CDR3 DNA: TGCGCCAGCAGCTCCTCAGGGGCCACTGAAGCTTTCTTT; CDR3 protein: CASSSSGATEAFF
V gene: TRBV27; CDR3 length: 14; J gene: TRBJ1-5; D gene: TRBD1; clone size: NA; CDR3 DNA: TGTGCCAGCAGACGGACAGGGTTTAATCAGCCCCAGCATTTT; CDR3 protein: CASRRTGFNQPQHF
V gene: TRBV4-1; CDR3 length: 14; J gene: TRBJ1-1; D gene: NA; clone size: NA; CDR3 DNA: TGCGCCAGCAGCCAATTTTCCTTGAACACTGAAGCTTTCTTT; CDR3 protein: CASSQFSLNTEAFF
V gene: TRBV11-2; CDR3 length: 15; J gene: TRBJ2-5; D gene: NA; clone size: once; CDR3 DNA: TGTGCCAGCAGCTTAACAGGGCTTAGTGTAGTGGCCCAGTACTTC; CDR3 protein: CASSLTGLSVVAQYF
V gene: TRBV6-4; CDR3 length: 12; J gene: TRBJ1-2; D gene: NA; clone size: once; CDR3 DNA: TGTGCCAGCAGTGACTCGAGAGATGGCTACACCTTC; CDR3 protein: CASSDSRDGYTF
V gene: TRBV9; CDR3 length: 12; J gene: TRBJ1-1; D gene: TRBD1; clone size: NA; CDR3 DNA: TGTGCCAGCAGGGACAGGGGCTCTGAAGCTTTCTTT; CDR3 protein: CASRDRGSEAFF
V gene: TRBV5-5; CDR3 length: 14; J gene: TRBJ1-2; D gene: TRBD1; clone size: once; CDR3 DNA: TGTGCCAGCAGCCCGGGACAGGCAGAATATGGCTACACCTTC; CDR3 protein: CASSPGQAEYGYTF
V gene: TRBV5-1; CDR3 length: 14; J gene: TRBJ2-7; D gene: NA; clone size: NA; CDR3 DNA: TGCGCCAGCAGCTTGGAGGGTACTACCTACGAGCAGTACTTC; CDR3 protein: CASSLEGTTYEQYF
V gene: TRBV18; CDR3 length: 11; J gene: TRBJ2-3; D gene: NA; clone size: NA; CDR3 DNA: TGTGCCAGCTCCACCACAGATACGCAGTATTTT; CDR3 protein: CASSTTDTQYF
V gene: TRBV9; CDR3 length: 14; J gene: TRBJ1-6; D gene: TRBD1; clone size: NA; CDR3 DNA: TGTGCCAGCAGCGCCCACAGGGGACGTTCACCCCTCCACTTT; CDR3 protein: CASSAHRGRSPLHF
V gene: TRBV5-1; CDR3 length: 14; J gene: TRBJ2-7; D gene: TRBD1; clone size: few; CDR3 DNA: TGCGCCAGCAGGTTCGGACAGGGGTCGCACGAGCAGTACTTC; CDR3 protein: CASRFGQGSHEQYF
V gene: TRBV5-1; CDR3 length: 15; J gene: TRBJ1-2; D gene: NA; clone size: NA; CDR3 DNA: TGCGCCAGCAGCTTGGAGGGGGTTGGCGGGTCGGGCTACACCTTC; CDR3 protein: CASSLEGVGGSGYTF
V gene: TRBV5-1; CDR3 length: 15; J gene: TRBJ2-1; D gene: NA; clone size: NA; CDR3 DNA: TGCGCCAGCAGCATAATGCCCAGCTCCTACAATGAGCAGTTCTTC; CDR3 protein: CASSIMPSSYNEQFF
V gene: TRBV19; CDR3 length: 15; J gene: TRBJ2-7; D gene: NA; clone size: NA; CDR3 DNA: TGTGCCAGTAGTTTTTTTTGGGGGGCCGCCTACGAGCAGTACTTC; CDR3 protein: CASSFFWGAAYEQYF
V gene: TRBV7-2; CDR3 length: 15; J gene: TRBJ2-7; D gene: TRBD1; clone size: NA; CDR3 DNA: TGTGCCAGCAGCCCGGGACAGGGAATCACCTACGAGCAGTACTTC; CDR3 protein: CASSPGQGITYEQYF
V gene: TRBV20-1; CDR3 length: 11; J gene: TRBJ2-5; D gene: NA; clone size: NA; CDR3 DNA: TGCAGTGCAAGCGTACAAGAGACCCAGTACTTC; CDR3 protein: CSASVQETQYF
V gene: TRBV3-1/TRBV3-2; CDR3 length: 12; J gene: TRBJ1-5; D gene: NA; clone size: NA; CDR3 DNA: TGTGCCAGCAGCCTTCATAATCAGCCCCAGCATTTT; CDR3 protein: CASSLHNQPQHF
V gene: TRBV4-2; CDR3 length: 17; J gene: TRBJ1-1; D gene: NA; clone size: NA; CDR3 DNA: TGTGCCAGCAGCCAAGACGCGGAGCTTTGGGAGAACACTGAAGCTTTCTTT; CDR3 protein: CASSQDAELWENTEAFF
V gene: TRBV6-2/TRBV6-3; CDR3 length: 17; J gene: TRBJ2-3; D gene: TRBD1; clone size: NA; CDR3 DNA: TGTGCCAGCAGTTCGGGGTGGACAGGGGCCCACACAGATACGCAGTATTTT; CDR3 protein: CASSSGWTGAHTDTQYF
V gene: TRBV18; CDR3 length: 17; J gene: TRBJ1-2; D gene: NA; clone size: NA; CDR3 DNA: TGTGCCAGCTCACCCGTGGCGTACGGGGCCACGGACTATGGCTACACCTTC; CDR3 protein: CASSPVAYGATDYGYTF
V gene: TRBV11-3; CDR3 length: 18; J gene: TRBJ2-1; D gene: TRBD2; clone size: NA; CDR3 DNA: TGTGCCAGCAGCTTAGTCTCGAGGGGCGGGGGGAAAAACAATGAGCAGTTCTTC; CDR3 protein: CASSLVSRGGGKNNEQFF
V gene: TRBV18; CDR3 length: 15; J gene: TRBJ1-4; D gene: TRBD1; clone size: NA; CDR3 DNA: TGTGCCAGCTCACCTAACCGGGACAGCCCTGAAAAACTGTTTTTT; CDR3 protein: CASSPNRDSPEKLFF
V gene: TRBV7-3; CDR3 length: 16; J gene: TRBJ2-1; D gene: TRBD2; clone size: NA; CDR3 DNA: TGTGCCAGCAGCTCTGTAGCGGGGGGTGGATACAATGAGCAGTTCTTC; CDR3 protein: CASSSVAGGGYNEQFF
V gene: TRBV11-2; CDR3 length: 15; J gene: TRBJ1-6; D gene: NA; clone size: NA; CDR3 DNA: TGTGCCAGCAGCTTAGTAAGCGTTAATAATTCACCCCTCCACTTT; CDR3 protein: CASSLVSVNNSPLHF
V gene: TRBV12-3/TRBV12-4; CDR3 length: 13; J gene: TRBJ2-5; D gene: NA; clone size: NA; CDR3 DNA: TGTGCCAGCAGCCGAAGTGCGTCAGAGACCCAGTACTTC; CDR3 protein: CASSRSASETQYF
V gene: TRBV7-2; CDR3 length: 14; J gene: TRBJ2-7; D gene: NA; clone size: NA; CDR3 DNA: TGTGCCAGCAGCTTAGCACTAGGGGGCTACGAGCAGTACTTC; CDR3 protein: CASSLALGGYEQYF
V gene: TRBV7-2; CDR3 length: 18; J gene: TRBJ2-2; D gene: TRBD2; clone size: NA; CDR3 DNA: TGTGCCAGCAGACCGGGACTAGCGGGCCTCGCGAACACCGGGGAGCTGTTTTTT; CDR3 protein: CASRPGLAGLANTGELFF
V gene: TRBV11-2; CDR3 length: 14; J gene: TRBJ1-2; D gene: NA; clone size: once; CDR3 DNA: TGTGCCAGCAGCTCCAGCTTGGGGTATGGTGGCTACACCTTC; CDR3 protein: CASSSSLGYGGYTF
V gene: TRBV2; CDR3 length: 14; J gene: TRBJ1-2; D gene: NA; clone size: NA; CDR3 DNA: TGTGCCAGCAGTGGGCGGACCTCAGTCTATGGCTACACCTTC; CDR3 protein: CASSGRTSVYGYTF
V gene: TRBV9; CDR3 length: 16; J gene: TRBJ2-5; D gene: TRBD1; clone size: NA; CDR3 DNA: TGTGCCAGCAGCGTAGAGACAGGGGGCATCAAAGAGACCCAGTACTTC; CDR3 protein: CASSVETGGIKETQYF
V gene: TRBV10-2; CDR3 length: 18; J gene: TRBJ1-5; D gene: NA; clone size: NA; CDR3 DNA: TGCGCCAGCAGTGTAATAGGCATTTCCTCAGGGGGCAATCAGCCCCAGCATTTT; CDR3 protein: CASSVIGISSGGNQPQHF
V gene: TRBV27; CDR3 length: 16; J gene: TRBJ2-5; D gene: TRBD2; clone size: NA; CDR3 DNA: TGTGCCAGCAGTTTATCCCCCCGGACTAGCGGGGAGACCCAGTACTTC; CDR3 protein: CASSLSPRTSGETQYF
V gene: TRBV5-1; CDR3 length: 12; J gene: TRBJ2-3; D gene: NA; clone size: NA; CDR3 DNA: TGCGCCAGCAGCCCCGAAGGGGATACGCAGTATTTT; CDR3 protein: CASSPEGDTQYF
V gene: TRBV5-1; CDR3 length: 15; J gene: TRBJ1-2; D gene: NA; clone size: NA; CDR3 DNA: TGCGCCAGCAGCTTCGCGGTGGGAGCTAACTATGGCTACACCTTC; CDR3 protein: CASSFAVGANYGYTF